The text below deals with one TCR beta chain. Its target is unknown. The data are from a study of cytomegalovirus exposure and HLA in healthy donors. Broader study findings: Per a prior analysis, the majority of TCR beta V segments were productive roughly 87% or roughly 30% of the time.

Germline CDR1 MNHNS, CDR2 SASEGT. The CDR3 has 14 residues. V was clipped by 4 bases and J by 5 bases, with 14 bases between them. The PCR ran on 60 Vbeta and 13 Jbeta primers. How the authors handled the data: Among the unique TCR beta chains that a later analysis counted, 75 million to 85 million in all, roughly 11 million were shared. Here immunoSEQ multiplex PCR was the method, and the copy in TCRdb shows in-frame clones only, minus some. Clone size and V and J calls were adopted from that table, with D and trimming inferred from the DNA. Of 120,000 to 150,000 clones listed, roughly two thirds are singletons.

The sequence derives from a woman aged 40-49 years in good health and CMV-seronegative. The genes are TRBV6-1 and TRBJ2-5; D uncertain. Sequenced input: PBMCs. CDR3 in DNA: TGTGCCAGCAGTGTTGGGCCGCTCCGCGAGACCCAGTACTTC. Translation: CASSVGPLRETQYF.